These T cell receptor beta chains were read from a single sample in a study of T cell changes during pregnancy in multiple sclerosis. Here immunoSEQ multiplex PCR was the method, and the copy in TCRdb shows in-frame clones only, minus some. The data hold about 92,000 clones, with around 92% observed a single time. Specimen: peripheral blood, collected in the first trimester of pregnancy. These receptors came from a female donor with multiple sclerosis, enrolled in a pregnancy study. Each CDR3 is given with its conserved first and last residue. D genes are given only for firm matches. Only part of the rows carry a size: once, few, many, or a class if the clone is expanded.

v_gene: TRBV7-9; len: 15; j_gene: TRBJ2-1; abundance: -; d_gene: TRBD2; CDR3aa: CASSLLAGGEDEQFF; CDR3nt: TGTGCCAGCAGCCTGCTAGCGGGAGGGGAGGATGAGCAGTTCTTC
v_gene: TRBV18; len: 14; j_gene: TRBJ2-7; abundance: -; d_gene: -; CDR3aa: CASSPSGGSHEQYF; CDR3nt: TGTGCCAGCTCACCGAGTGGAGGGTCCCACGAGCAGTACTTC
v_gene: TRBV10-3; len: 14; j_gene: TRBJ2-2; abundance: -; d_gene: -; CDR3aa: CAISESYNTGELFF; CDR3nt: TGTGCCATCAGTGAGTCGTATAACACCGGGGAGCTGTTTTTT
v_gene: TRBV6-5; len: 15; j_gene: TRBJ2-1; abundance: -; d_gene: TRBD2; CDR3aa: CASSSGLAGGAEQFF; CDR3nt: TGTGCCAGCAGTTCCGGACTAGCGGGAGGCGCGGAGCAGTTCTTC
v_gene: TRBV6-5; len: 13; j_gene: TRBJ2-2; abundance: -; d_gene: -; CDR3aa: CASSYVGDGELFF; CDR3nt: TGTGCCAGCAGTTACGTAGGGGACGGGGAGCTGTTTTTT
v_gene: TRBV6-1; len: 15; j_gene: TRBJ2-7; abundance: -; d_gene: TRBD1; CDR3aa: CASRDRDRVLVEQYF; CDR3nt: TGTGCCAGCAGGGACCGGGACAGGGTCTTGGTAGAGCAGTACTTC
v_gene: TRBV5-6; len: 12; j_gene: TRBJ2-7; abundance: once; d_gene: -; CDR3aa: CASSLAYGEQYF; CDR3nt: TGTGCCAGCAGCTTGGCGTACGGGGAGCAGTACTTC
v_gene: TRBV28; len: 13; j_gene: TRBJ1-5; abundance: -; d_gene: -; CDR3aa: CASSFQGIQPQHF; CDR3nt: TGTGCCAGCAGTTTCCAGGGAATTCAGCCCCAGCATTTT
v_gene: TRBV19; len: 14; j_gene: TRBJ2-2; abundance: -; d_gene: -; CDR3aa: CAIRAGTNTGELFF; CDR3nt: TGTGCCATTCGAGCGGGTACGAACACCGGGGAGCTGTTTTTT
v_gene: TRBV27; len: 16; j_gene: TRBJ2-7; abundance: -; d_gene: TRBD2; CDR3aa: CASSLGPGSGTYEQYF; CDR3nt: TGTGCCAGCAGTTTAGGCCCTGGGAGCGGGACCTACGAGCAGTACTTC
v_gene: TRBV5-4; len: 17; j_gene: TRBJ2-6; abundance: once; d_gene: TRBD1; CDR3aa: CASSIRDRGAGANVLTF; CDR3nt: TGTGCCAGCAGCATACGGGACAGGGGGGCTGGGGCCAACGTCCTGACTTTC
v_gene: TRBV29-1; len: 13; j_gene: TRBJ1-1; abundance: few; d_gene: -; CDR3aa: CSVDGPAITEAFF; CDR3nt: TGCAGCGTTGATGGGCCCGCGATCACTGAAGCTTTCTTT
v_gene: TRBV5-1; len: 12; j_gene: TRBJ2-1; abundance: -; d_gene: TRBD2; CDR3aa: CASSSAGARHFF; CDR3nt: TGCGCCAGCAGCTCAGCGGGAGCTCGCCATTTCTTC
v_gene: TRBV19; len: 14; j_gene: TRBJ2-1; abundance: -; d_gene: -; CDR3aa: CASSPSGGGYEQFF; CDR3nt: TGTGCCAGTAGTCCCAGCGGTGGGGGGTATGAGCAGTTCTTC
v_gene: TRBV19; len: 13; j_gene: TRBJ2-2; abundance: few; d_gene: -; CDR3aa: CATRRDNTGELFF; CDR3nt: TGTGCCACCCGCCGGGATAACACCGGGGAGCTGTTTTTT
v_gene: TRBV5-4; len: 15; j_gene: TRBJ2-3; abundance: once; d_gene: TRBD1; CDR3aa: CASSFGQGWTDTQYF; CDR3nt: TGTGCCAGCAGCTTTGGACAGGGATGGACAGATACGCAGTATTTT
v_gene: TRBV5-1; len: 11; j_gene: TRBJ2-1; abundance: -; d_gene: -; CDR3aa: CASSLNREQFF; CDR3nt: TGCGCCAGCAGCTTGAACAGGGAGCAGTTCTTC
v_gene: TRBV2; len: 15; j_gene: TRBJ2-1; abundance: -; d_gene: TRBD2; CDR3aa: CASTPGGTLKGEQFF; CDR3nt: TGTGCCAGCACCCCGGGGGGGACCCTCAAAGGTGAGCAGTTCTTC
v_gene: TRBV11-2; len: 12; j_gene: TRBJ2-1; abundance: -; d_gene: TRBD2; CDR3aa: CASSPGLVLEFF; CDR3nt: TGTGCCAGCAGTCCGGGACTAGTTTTAGAGTTCTTC
v_gene: TRBV4-3; len: 15; j_gene: TRBJ1-2; abundance: -; d_gene: -; CDR3aa: CASSQGLTDRYGYTF; CDR3nt: TGCGCCAGCAGCCAAGGCCTGACAGACCGCTATGGCTACACCTTC
v_gene: TRBV21-1; len: 15; j_gene: TRBJ2-5; abundance: -; d_gene: -; CDR3aa: CASSAPGQGGETQYF; CDR3nt: TGTGCCAGCAGCGCCCCGGGACAGGGGGGAGAGACCCAGTACTTC
v_gene: TRBV15; len: 13; j_gene: TRBJ1-2; abundance: -; d_gene: -; CDR3aa: CATSRGGLFGYTF; CDR3nt: TGTGCCACCAGCAGAGGAGGACTCTTTGGCTACACCTTC
v_gene: TRBV12-2; len: 21; j_gene: TRBJ2-2; abundance: -; d_gene: -; CDR3aa: CASRLPLFGHSSGRATGELFF; CDR3nt: TGTGCAAGTCGCTTGCCCCTTTTTGGCCACTCTAGCGGGAGGGCCACCGGGGAGCTGTTTTTT
v_gene: TRBV28; len: 15; j_gene: TRBJ2-1; abundance: once; d_gene: -; CDR3aa: CASRWAGSSYNEQFF; CDR3nt: TGTGCCAGCAGATGGGCGGGAAGCTCCTACAATGAGCAGTTCTTC
v_gene: TRBV5-1; len: 15; j_gene: TRBJ1-2; abundance: -; d_gene: TRBD1; CDR3aa: CASSLDGDSRAGYTF; CDR3nt: TGCGCCAGCAGCTTGGATGGGGACAGCCGAGCTGGCTACACCTTC
v_gene: TRBV29-1; len: 13; j_gene: TRBJ1-4; abundance: -; d_gene: -; CDR3aa: CSVAASGYEKLFF; CDR3nt: TGCAGCGTTGCGGCGTCGGGTTATGAAAAACTGTTTTTT
v_gene: TRBV29-1; len: 14; j_gene: TRBJ1-1; abundance: -; d_gene: TRBD1; CDR3aa: CSVEYTGTATEAFF; CDR3nt: TGCAGCGTTGAGTATACCGGGACAGCTACTGAAGCTTTCTTT
v_gene: TRBV6-5; len: 14; j_gene: TRBJ2-1; abundance: -; d_gene: TRBD1; CDR3aa: CASSRTGDRYEQFF; CDR3nt: TGTGCCAGCAGCCGGACTGGGGACAGGTATGAGCAGTTCTTC
v_gene: TRBV28; len: 15; j_gene: TRBJ2-1; abundance: -; d_gene: TRBD1; CDR3aa: CASSDRGRPVNEQFF; CDR3nt: TGTGCCAGCAGTGACAGGGGGCGTCCGGTCAATGAGCAGTTCTTC
v_gene: TRBV15; len: 16; j_gene: TRBJ2-7; abundance: -; d_gene: -; CDR3aa: CATSRDGAETSSEQYF; CDR3nt: TGTGCCACCAGCAGAGATGGGGCAGAGACCTCTTCAGAGCAGTACTTC
v_gene: TRBV5-4; len: 14; j_gene: TRBJ1-2; abundance: -; d_gene: -; CDR3aa: CASSLAGGLSGYTF; CDR3nt: TGTGCCAGCAGCTTGGCCGGGGGGTTGAGTGGCTACACCTTC
v_gene: TRBV28; len: 15; j_gene: TRBJ2-2; abundance: -; d_gene: TRBD1; CDR3aa: CASRERLGQTGELFF; CDR3nt: TGTGCCAGCAGGGAGAGGTTGGGACAGACCGGGGAGCTGTTTTTT
v_gene: TRBV27; len: 16; j_gene: TRBJ2-7; abundance: -; d_gene: TRBD2; CDR3aa: CASSLFGLAATYEQYF; CDR3nt: TGTGCCAGCAGTTTATTCGGACTAGCGGCTACCTACGAGCAGTACTTC
v_gene: TRBV5-1; len: 16; j_gene: TRBJ2-1; abundance: -; d_gene: TRBD2; CDR3aa: CASSPPLAGGNNEQFF; CDR3nt: TGCGCCAGCAGCCCCCCCTTAGCGGGAGGGAACAATGAGCAGTTCTTC
v_gene: TRBV25-1; len: 11; j_gene: TRBJ1-1; abundance: -; d_gene: -; CDR3aa: CASRGVTEAFF; CDR3nt: TGTGCCAGCAGAGGGGTAACTGAAGCTTTCTTT
v_gene: TRBV6-5; len: 14; j_gene: TRBJ1-1; abundance: -; d_gene: -; CDR3aa: CASSPQLPNTEAFF; CDR3nt: TGTGCCAGCAGTCCCCAACTACCGAACACTGAAGCTTTCTTT
v_gene: TRBV2; len: 13; j_gene: TRBJ2-1; abundance: -; d_gene: -; CDR3aa: CASSDNPYNEQFF; CDR3nt: TGTGCCAGTAGCGATAACCCCTACAATGAGCAGTTCTTC
v_gene: TRBV5-1; len: 15; j_gene: TRBJ1-1; abundance: -; d_gene: -; CDR3aa: CASSLGGGTNTEAFF; CDR3nt: TGCGCCAGCAGCCTCGGGGGAGGCACGAACACTGAAGCTTTCTTT
v_gene: TRBV5-1; len: 12; j_gene: TRBJ1-1; abundance: -; d_gene: -; CDR3aa: CASSLGHTEAFF; CDR3nt: TGCGCCAGCAGCTTAGGACACACCGAAGCTTTCTTT
v_gene: TRBV13; len: 15; j_gene: TRBJ2-3; abundance: -; d_gene: TRBD1; CDR3aa: CASSSPGQTTDTQYF; CDR3nt: TGTGCCAGCAGCTCCCCGGGACAGACCACAGATACGCAGTATTTT
v_gene: TRBV7-3; len: 16; j_gene: TRBJ2-3; abundance: -; d_gene: TRBD2; CDR3aa: CASSLSAGRSVRTQYF; CDR3nt: TGTGCCAGCAGCTTGTCAGCGGGAAGGTCGGTGCGTACGCAGTATTTT
v_gene: TRBV30; len: 13; j_gene: TRBJ1-2; abundance: many; d_gene: TRBD1; CDR3aa: CAWSRGGGYGYTF; CDR3nt: TGTGCCTGGAGTCGAGGGGGCGGCTATGGCTACACCTTC
v_gene: TRBV7-3; len: 13; j_gene: TRBJ2-5; abundance: -; d_gene: TRBD1; CDR3aa: CASSSDRGETQYF; CDR3nt: TGTGCCAGCAGCTCCGACAGGGGAGAGACCCAGTACTTC
v_gene: TRBV29-1; len: 14; j_gene: TRBJ2-3; abundance: once; d_gene: TRBD1; CDR3aa: CSVLDRRATDTQYF; CDR3nt: TGCAGCGTCCTGGACAGGAGAGCCACAGATACGCAGTATTTT
v_gene: TRBV6-6; len: 11; j_gene: TRBJ1-1; abundance: -; d_gene: -; CDR3aa: CAIREGPKAFF; CDR3nt: TGTGCCATCAGGGAGGGGCCTAAAGCTTTCTTT
v_gene: TRBV19; len: 13; j_gene: TRBJ2-5; abundance: -; d_gene: -; CDR3aa: CASSMGNQETQYF; CDR3nt: TGTGCCAGTAGTATGGGCAACCAAGAGACCCAGTACTTC
v_gene: TRBV27; len: 14; j_gene: TRBJ2-3; abundance: once; d_gene: -; CDR3aa: CASSLSVYTDTQYF; CDR3nt: TGTGCCAGCAGTTTATCTGTGTACACAGATACGCAGTATTTT
v_gene: TRBV6-6; len: 13; j_gene: TRBJ1-1; abundance: -; d_gene: TRBD1; CDR3aa: CASRNDPDREAFF; CDR3nt: TGTGCCAGCAGGAATGACCCGGACAGGGAAGCTTTCTTT
v_gene: TRBV9; len: 17; j_gene: TRBJ1-3; abundance: -; d_gene: TRBD1; CDR3aa: CASSIRTGRASGNTIYF; CDR3nt: TGTGCCAGCAGCATACGGACAGGGCGAGCCTCTGGAAACACCATATATTTT
v_gene: TRBV10-3; len: 12; j_gene: TRBJ2-6; abundance: -; d_gene: -; CDR3aa: CATSSGANVLTF; CDR3nt: TGTGCCACGAGCTCTGGGGCCAACGTCCTGACTTTC
v_gene: TRBV7-8; len: 15; j_gene: TRBJ2-5; abundance: -; d_gene: -; CDR3aa: CASSLGRGVSATQYF; CDR3nt: TGTGCCAGCAGCTTAGGCCGGGGAGTTAGTGCGACCCAGTACTTC
v_gene: TRBV28; len: 11; j_gene: TRBJ1-1; abundance: -; d_gene: -; CDR3aa: CASRLSTEAFF; CDR3nt: TGTGCCAGCAGACTAAGCACTGAAGCTTTCTTT
v_gene: TRBV4-3; len: 17; j_gene: TRBJ2-2; abundance: -; d_gene: TRBD2; CDR3aa: CASSQARRGRAAGELFF; CDR3nt: TGCGCCAGCAGCCAAGCCCGGCGCGGGAGGGCCGCCGGGGAGCTGTTTTTT